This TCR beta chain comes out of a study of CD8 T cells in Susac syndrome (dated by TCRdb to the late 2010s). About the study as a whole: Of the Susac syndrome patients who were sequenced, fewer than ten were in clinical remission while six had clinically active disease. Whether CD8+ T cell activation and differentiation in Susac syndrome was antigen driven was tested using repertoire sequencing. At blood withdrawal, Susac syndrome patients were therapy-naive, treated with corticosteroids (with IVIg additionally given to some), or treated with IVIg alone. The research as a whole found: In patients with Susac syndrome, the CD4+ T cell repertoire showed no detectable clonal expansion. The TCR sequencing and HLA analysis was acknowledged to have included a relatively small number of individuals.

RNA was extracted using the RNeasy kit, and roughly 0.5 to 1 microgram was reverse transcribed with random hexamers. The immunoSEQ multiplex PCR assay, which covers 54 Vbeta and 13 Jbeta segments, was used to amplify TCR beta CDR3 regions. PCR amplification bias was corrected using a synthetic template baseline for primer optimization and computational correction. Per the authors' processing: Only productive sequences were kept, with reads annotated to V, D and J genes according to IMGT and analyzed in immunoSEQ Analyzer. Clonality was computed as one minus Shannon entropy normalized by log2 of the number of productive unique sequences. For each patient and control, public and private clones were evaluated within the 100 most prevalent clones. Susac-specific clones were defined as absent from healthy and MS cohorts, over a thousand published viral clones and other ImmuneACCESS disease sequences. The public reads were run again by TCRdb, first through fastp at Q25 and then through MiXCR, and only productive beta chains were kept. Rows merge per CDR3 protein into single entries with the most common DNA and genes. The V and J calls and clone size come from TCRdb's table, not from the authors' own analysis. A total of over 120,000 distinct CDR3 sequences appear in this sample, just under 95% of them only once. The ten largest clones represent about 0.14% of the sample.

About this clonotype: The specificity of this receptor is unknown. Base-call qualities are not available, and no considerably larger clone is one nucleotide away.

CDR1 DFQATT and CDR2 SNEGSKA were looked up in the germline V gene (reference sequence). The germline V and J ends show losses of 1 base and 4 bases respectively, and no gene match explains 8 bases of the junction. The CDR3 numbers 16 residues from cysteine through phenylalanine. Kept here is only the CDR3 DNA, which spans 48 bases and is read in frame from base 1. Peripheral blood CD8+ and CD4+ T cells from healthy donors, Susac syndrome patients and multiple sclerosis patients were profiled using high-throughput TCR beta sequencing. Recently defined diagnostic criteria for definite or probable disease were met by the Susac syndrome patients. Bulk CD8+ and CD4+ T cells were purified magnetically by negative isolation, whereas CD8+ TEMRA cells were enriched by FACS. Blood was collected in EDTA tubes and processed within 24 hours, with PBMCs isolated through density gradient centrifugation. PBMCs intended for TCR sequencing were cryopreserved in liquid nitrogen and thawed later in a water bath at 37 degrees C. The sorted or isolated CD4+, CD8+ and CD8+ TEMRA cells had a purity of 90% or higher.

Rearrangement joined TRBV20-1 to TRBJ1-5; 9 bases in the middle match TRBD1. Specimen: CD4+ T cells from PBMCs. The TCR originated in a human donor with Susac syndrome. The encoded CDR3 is CSARVGGQGLNQPQHF. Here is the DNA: TGCAGTGCTAGAGTTGGGGGACAGGGCCTTAATCAGCCCCAGCATTTT.